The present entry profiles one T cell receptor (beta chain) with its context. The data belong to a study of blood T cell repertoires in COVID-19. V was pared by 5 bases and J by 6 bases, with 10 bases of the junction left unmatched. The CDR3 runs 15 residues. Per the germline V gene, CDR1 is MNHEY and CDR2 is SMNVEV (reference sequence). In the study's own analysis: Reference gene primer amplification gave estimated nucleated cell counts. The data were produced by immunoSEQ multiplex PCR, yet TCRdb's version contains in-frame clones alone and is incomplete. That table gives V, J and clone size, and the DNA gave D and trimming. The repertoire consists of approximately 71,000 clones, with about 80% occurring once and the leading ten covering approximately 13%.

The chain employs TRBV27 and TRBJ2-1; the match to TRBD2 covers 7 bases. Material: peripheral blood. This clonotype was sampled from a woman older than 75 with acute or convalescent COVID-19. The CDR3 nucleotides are TGTGCCAGCAGTCCCGGACTAGGTGACGGCAATGAGCAGTTCTTC. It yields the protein CASSPGLGDGNEQFF.